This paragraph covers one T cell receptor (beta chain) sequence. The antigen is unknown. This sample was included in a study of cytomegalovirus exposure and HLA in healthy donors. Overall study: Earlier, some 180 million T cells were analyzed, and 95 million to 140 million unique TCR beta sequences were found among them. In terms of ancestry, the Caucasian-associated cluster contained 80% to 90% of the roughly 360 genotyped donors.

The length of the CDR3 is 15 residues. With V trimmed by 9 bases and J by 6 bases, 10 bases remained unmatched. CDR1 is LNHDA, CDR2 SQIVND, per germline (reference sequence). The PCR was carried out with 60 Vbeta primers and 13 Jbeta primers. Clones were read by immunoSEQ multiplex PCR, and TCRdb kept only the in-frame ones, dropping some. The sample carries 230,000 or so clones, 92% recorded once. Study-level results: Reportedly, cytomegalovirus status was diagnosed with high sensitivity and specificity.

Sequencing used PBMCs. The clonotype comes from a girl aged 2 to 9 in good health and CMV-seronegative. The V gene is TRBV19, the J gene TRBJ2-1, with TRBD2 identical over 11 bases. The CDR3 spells CASLSGGVPGNEQFF. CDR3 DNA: TGTGCCAGCCTTAGCGGGGGGGTTCCCGGCAATGAGCAGTTCTTC.